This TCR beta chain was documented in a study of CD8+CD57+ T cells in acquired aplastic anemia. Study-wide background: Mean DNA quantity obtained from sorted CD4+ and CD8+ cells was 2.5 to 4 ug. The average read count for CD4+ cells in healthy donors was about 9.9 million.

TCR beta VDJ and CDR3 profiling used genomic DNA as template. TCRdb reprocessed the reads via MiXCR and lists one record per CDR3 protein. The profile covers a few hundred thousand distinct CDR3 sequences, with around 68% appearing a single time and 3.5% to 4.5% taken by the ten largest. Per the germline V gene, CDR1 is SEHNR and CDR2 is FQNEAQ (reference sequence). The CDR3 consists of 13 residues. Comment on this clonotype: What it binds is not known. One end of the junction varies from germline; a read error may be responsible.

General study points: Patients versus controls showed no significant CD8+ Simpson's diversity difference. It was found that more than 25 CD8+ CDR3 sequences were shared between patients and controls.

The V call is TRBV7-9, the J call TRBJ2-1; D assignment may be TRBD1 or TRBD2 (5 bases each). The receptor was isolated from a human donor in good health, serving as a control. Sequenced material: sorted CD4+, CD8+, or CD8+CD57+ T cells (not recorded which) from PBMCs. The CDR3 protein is CASSSAYGKEQGF. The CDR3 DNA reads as TGTGCCAGCAGCTCAGCCTACGGGAAGGAGCAGGGCTTC.